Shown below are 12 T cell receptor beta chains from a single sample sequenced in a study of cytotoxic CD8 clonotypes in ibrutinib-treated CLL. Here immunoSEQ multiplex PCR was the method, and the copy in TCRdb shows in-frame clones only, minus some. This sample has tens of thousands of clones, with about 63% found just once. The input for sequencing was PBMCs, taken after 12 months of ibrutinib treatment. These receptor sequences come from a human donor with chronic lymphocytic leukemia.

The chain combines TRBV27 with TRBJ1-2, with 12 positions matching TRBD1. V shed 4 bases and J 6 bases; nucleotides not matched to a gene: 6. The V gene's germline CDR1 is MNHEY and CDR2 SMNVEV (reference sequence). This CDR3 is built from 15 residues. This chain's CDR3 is CASSSPGQGANGYTF. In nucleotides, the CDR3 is TGTGCCAGCAGTTCCCCGGGACAGGGGGCGAATGGCTACACCTTC.

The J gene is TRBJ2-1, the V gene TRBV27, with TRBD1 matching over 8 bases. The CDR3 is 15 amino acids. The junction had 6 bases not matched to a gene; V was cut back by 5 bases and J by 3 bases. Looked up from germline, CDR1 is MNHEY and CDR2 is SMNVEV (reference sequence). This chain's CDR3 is CASSQDRGYYNEQFF. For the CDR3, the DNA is TGTGCCAGCAGTCAAGACAGGGGTTACTACAATGAGCAGTTCTTC.

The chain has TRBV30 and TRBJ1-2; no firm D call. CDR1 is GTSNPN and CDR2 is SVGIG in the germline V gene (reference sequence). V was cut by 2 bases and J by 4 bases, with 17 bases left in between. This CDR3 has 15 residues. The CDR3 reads CAWSPPRGFLYGYTF. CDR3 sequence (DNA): TGTGCCTGGAGTCCCCCGCGGGGTTTCCTCTATGGCTACACCTTC.

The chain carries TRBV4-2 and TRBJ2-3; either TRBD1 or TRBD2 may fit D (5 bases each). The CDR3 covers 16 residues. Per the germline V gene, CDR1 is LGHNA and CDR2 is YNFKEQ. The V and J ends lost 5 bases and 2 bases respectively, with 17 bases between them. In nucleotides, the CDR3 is TGTGCCAGCAGCTCGAGGGGCAAAGGCGACACAGATACGCAGTATTTT. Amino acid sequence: CASSSRGKGDTDTQYF.

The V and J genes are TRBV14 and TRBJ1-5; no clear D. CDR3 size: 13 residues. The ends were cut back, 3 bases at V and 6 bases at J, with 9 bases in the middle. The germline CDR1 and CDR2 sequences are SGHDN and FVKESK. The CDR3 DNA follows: TGTGCCAGCAGCCAGGGGAAAGGTCAGCCCCAGCATTTT. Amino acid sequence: CASSQGKGQPQHF.

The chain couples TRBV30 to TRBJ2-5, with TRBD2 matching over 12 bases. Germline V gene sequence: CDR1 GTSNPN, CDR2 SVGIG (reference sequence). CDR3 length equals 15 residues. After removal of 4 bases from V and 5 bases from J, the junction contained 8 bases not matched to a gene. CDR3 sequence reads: CAWIPLAGGPETQYF. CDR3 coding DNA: TGTGCCTGGATCCCTCTAGCGGGGGGGCCGGAGACCCAGTACTTC.

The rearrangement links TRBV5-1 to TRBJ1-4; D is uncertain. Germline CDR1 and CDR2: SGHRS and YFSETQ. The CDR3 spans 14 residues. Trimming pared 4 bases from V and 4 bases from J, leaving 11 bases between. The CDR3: CASSPRWDNEKLFF. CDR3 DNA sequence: TGCGCCAGCAGCCCGAGGTGGGATAATGAAAAACTGTTTTTT.

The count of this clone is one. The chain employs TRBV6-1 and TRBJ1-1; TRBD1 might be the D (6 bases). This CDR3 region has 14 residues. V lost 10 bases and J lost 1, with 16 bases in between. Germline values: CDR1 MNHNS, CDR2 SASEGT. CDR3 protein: CATGDLGPNTEAFF. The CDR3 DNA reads TGTGCCACAGGGGATTTAGGGCCGAACACTGAAGCTTTCTTT.

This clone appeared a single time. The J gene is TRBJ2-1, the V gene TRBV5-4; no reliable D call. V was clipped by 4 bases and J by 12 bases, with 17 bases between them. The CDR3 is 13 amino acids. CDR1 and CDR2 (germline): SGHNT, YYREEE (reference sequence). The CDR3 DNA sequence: TGTGCCAGCAGCATCCCCGGGCCGATCGGGCAGTTCTTC. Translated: CASSIPGPIGQFF. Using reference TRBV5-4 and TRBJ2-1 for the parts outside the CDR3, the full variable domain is ETGVTQSPTHLIKTRGQQVTLRCSSQSGHNTVSWYQQALGQGPQFIFQYYREEENGRGNFPPRFSGLQFPNYSSELNVNALELDDSALYLCASSIPGPIGQFFGPGTRLTVL.

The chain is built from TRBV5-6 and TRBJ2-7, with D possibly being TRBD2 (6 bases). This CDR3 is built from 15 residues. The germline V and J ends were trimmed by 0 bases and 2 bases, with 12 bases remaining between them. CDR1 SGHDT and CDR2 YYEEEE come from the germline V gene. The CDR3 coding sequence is TGTGCCAGCAGCTTGGCGGGACTCTACACCTACGAGCAGTACTTC. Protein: CASSLAGLYTYEQYF.

CDR3 nucleotide sequence: TGTGCCAGCAGCCCCCGGGACAGACCGAATGAAAAACTGTTTTTT. It yields the protein CASSPRDRPNEKLFF. The chain joins TRBV7-9 to TRBJ1-4; 7 bases are a match to TRBD1. Trimming cost V 5 bases and J 5 bases; bases outside gene matches: 8. The germline V gene encodes CDR1 SEHNR and CDR2 FQNEAQ (reference sequence). This CDR3 has 15 amino acids.

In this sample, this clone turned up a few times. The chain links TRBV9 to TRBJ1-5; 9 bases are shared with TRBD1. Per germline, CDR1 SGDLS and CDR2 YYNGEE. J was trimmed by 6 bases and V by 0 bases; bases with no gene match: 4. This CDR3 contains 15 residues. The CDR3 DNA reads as TGTGCCAGCAGCGTAGGGACAGGGGTGGGTCAGCCCCAGCATTTT. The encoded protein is CASSVGTGVGQPQHF. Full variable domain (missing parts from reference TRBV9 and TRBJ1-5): DSGVTQTPKHLITATGQRVTLRCSPRSGDLSVYWYQQSLDQGLQFLIQYYNGEERAKGNILERFSAQQFPDLHSELNLSSLELGDSALYFCASSVGTGVGQPQHFGDGTRLSIL.